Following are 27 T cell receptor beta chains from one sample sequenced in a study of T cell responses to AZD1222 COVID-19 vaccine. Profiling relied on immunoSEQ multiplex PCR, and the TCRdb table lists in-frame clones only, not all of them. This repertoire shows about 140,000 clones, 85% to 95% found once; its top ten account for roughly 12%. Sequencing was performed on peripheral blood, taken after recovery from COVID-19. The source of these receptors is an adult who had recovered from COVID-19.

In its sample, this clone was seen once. The chain's CDR3 is CASSSGGGKNTGELFF. The CDR3 DNA is TGTGCCAGCAGCTCCGGGGGGGGCAAAAACACCGGGGAGCTGTTTTTT. This rearrangement joins TRBV5-4 to TRBJ2-2; 8 bases are a match to TRBD2. Germline V gene lookup returns CDR1 SGHNT and CDR2 YYREEE (reference sequence). There are 16 residues in the CDR3. The V gene end was trimmed by 3 bases and the J gene end by 2 bases; junction bases not matched to a gene: 6.

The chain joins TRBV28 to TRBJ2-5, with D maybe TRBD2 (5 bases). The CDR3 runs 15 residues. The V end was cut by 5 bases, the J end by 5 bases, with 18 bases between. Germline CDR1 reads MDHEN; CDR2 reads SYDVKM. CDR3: CASSTTAGGSETQYF. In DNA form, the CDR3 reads TGTGCCAGCAGTACCACGGCAGGAGGATCGGAGACCCAGTACTTC.

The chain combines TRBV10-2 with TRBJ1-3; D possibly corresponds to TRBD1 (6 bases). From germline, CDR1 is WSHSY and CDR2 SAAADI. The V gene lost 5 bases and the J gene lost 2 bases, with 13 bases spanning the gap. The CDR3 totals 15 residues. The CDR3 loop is CASSYQGGPGNTIYF. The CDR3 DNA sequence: TGCGCCAGCAGTTACCAAGGGGGACCTGGAAACACCATATATTTT.

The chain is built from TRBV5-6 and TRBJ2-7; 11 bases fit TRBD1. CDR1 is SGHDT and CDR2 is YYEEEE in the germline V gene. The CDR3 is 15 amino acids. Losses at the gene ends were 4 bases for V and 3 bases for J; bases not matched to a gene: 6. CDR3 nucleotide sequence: TGTGCCAGCAGCCTAGGGACAGGGGGACTCTACGAGCAGTACTTC. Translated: CASSLGTGGLYEQYF.

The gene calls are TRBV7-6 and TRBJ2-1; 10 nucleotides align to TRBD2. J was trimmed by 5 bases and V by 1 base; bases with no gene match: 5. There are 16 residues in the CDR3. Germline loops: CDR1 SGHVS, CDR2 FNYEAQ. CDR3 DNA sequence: TGTGCCAGCAGCTTAGGTCCTAGCGGGAGAGACAATGAGCAGTTCTTC. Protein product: CASSLGPSGRDNEQFF.

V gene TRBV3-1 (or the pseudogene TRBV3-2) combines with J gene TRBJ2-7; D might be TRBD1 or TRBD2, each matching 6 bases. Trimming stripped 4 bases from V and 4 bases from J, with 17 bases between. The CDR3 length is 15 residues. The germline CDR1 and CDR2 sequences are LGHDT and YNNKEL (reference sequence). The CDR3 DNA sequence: TGTGCCAGCAGCCTAGATGAGGGGGGAATATACGAGCAGTACTTC. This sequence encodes CASSLDEGGIYEQYF.

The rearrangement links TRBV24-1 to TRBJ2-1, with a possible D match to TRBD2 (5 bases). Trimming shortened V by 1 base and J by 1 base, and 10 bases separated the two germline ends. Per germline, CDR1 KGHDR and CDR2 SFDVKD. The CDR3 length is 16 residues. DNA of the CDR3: TGTGCCACCAGTGATTTCTCCGGGGAATCCTACAATGAGCAGTTCTTC. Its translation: CATSDFSGESYNEQFF.

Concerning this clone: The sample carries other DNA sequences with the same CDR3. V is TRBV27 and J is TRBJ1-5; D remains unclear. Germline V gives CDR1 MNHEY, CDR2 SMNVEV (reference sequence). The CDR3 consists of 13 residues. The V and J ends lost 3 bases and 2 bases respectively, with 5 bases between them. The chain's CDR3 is CASSFNGNQPQHF. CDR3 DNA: TGTGCCAGCAGTTTTAATGGCAATCAGCCCCAGCATTTT.

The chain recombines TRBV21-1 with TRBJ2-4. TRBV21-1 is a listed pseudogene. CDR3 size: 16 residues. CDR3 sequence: CASSKRRSQATVIQYF. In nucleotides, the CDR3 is TGTGCCAGCAGCAAACGCAGGAGTCAAGCCACGGTCATTCAGTACTTC.

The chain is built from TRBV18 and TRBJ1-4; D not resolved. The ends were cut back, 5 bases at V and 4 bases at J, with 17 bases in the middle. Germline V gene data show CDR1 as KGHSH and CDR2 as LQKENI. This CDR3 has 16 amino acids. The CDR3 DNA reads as TGTGCCAGCTCAGCCTGGACGGACTCTCTTAATGAAAAACTGTTTTTT. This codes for CASSAWTDSLNEKLFF.

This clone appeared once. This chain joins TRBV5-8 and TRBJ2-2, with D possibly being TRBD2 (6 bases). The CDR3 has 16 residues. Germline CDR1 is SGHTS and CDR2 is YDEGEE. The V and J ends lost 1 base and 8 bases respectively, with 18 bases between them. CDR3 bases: TGTGCCAGCAGCTTGCGTTGGAGGGGCCGCTCGGGGGAGCTGTTTTTT. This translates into CASSLRWRGRSGELFF.

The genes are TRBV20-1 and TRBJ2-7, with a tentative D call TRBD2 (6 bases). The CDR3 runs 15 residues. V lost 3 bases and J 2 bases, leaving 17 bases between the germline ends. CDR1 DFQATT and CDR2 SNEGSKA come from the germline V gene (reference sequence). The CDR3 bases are TGCAGTGCTAGTCCACTAGGACTAACTACCTACGAGCAGTACTTC. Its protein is CSASPLGLTTYEQYF.

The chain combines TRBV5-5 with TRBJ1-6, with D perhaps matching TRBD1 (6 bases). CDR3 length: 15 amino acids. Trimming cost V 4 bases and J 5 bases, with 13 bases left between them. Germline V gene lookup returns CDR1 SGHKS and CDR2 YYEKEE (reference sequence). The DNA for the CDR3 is TGTGCCAGCAGCCGGATAACAGGGAATAATTCACCCCTCCACTTT. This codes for CASSRITGNNSPLHF.

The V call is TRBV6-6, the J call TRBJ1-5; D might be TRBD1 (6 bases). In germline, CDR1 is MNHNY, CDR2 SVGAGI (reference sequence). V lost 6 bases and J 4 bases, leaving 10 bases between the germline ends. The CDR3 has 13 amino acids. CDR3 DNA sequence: TGTGCCAGCAGCCTACAGGGAAATCAGCCCCAGCATTTT. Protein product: CASSLQGNQPQHF.

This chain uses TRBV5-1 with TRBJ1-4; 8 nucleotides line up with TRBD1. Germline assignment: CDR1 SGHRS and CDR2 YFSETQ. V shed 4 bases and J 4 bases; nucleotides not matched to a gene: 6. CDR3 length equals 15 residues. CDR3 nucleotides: TGCGCCAGCAGCCCGCTGGGACAGGTTAATGAAAAACTGTTTTTT. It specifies CASSPLGQVNEKLFF.

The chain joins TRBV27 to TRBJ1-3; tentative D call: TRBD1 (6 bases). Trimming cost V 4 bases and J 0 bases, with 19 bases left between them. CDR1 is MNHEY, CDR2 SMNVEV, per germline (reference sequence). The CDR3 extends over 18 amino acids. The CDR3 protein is CASSSGTLTSFSGNTIYF. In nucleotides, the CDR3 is TGTGCCAGCAGTTCCGGGACACTTACTTCTTTCTCTGGAAACACCATATATTTT.

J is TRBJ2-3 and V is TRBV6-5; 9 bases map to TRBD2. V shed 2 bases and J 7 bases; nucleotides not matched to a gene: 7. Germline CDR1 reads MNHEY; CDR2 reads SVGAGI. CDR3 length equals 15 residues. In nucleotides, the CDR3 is TGTGCCAGCAGTTACGGTAGCGGGAGTCATCATACGCAGTATTTT. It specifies CASSYGSGSHHTQYF.

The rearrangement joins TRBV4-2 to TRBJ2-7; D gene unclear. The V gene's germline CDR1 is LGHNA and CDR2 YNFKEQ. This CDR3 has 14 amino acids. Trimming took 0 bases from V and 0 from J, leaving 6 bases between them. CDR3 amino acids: CASSQEESSYEQYF. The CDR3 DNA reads TGTGCCAGCAGCCAAGAAGAATCCTCCTACGAGCAGTACTTC.

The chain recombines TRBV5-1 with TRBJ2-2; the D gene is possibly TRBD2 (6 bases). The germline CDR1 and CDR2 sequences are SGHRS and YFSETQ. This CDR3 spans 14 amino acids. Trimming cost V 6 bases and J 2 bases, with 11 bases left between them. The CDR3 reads CASKTGGNTGELFF. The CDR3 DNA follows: TGCGCCAGCAAAACCGGGGGTAACACCGGGGAGCTGTTTTTT.

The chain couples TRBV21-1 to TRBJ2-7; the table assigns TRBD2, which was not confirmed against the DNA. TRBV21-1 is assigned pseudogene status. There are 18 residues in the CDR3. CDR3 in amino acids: CASSKAEVGGRDTYEQYF. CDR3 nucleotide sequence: TGTGCCAGCAGCAAAGCGGAGGTAGGCGGGAGGGATACCTACGAGCAGTACTTC.

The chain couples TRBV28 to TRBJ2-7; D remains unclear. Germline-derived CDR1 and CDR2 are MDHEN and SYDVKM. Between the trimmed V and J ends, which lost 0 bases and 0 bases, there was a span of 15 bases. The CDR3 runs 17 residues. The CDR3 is CASSLWGFTQSSYEQYF. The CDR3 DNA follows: TGTGCCAGCAGTTTATGGGGATTCACCCAGAGCTCCTACGAGCAGTACTTC.

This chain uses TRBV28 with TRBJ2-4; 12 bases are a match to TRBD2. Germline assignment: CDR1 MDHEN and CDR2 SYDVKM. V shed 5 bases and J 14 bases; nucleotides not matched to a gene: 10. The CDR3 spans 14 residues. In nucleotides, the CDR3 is TGTGCCAGCAGTGAAATCCCGGGACTAGCGGGCAAGTACTTC. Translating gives CASSEIPGLAGKYF.

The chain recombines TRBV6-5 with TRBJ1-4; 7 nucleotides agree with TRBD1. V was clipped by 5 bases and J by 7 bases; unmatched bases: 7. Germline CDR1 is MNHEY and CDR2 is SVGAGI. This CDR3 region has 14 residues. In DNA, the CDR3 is TGTGCCAGCAGTCAACGACAGGGAGGTGAAAAACTGTTTTTT. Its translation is CASSQRQGGEKLFF.

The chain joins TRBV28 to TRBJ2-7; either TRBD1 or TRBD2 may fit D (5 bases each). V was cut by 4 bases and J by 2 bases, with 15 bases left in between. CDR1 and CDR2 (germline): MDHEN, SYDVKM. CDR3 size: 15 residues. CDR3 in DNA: TGTGCCAGCAGTTCATGGGGGACGAATACCTACGAGCAGTACTTC. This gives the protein CASSSWGTNTYEQYF.

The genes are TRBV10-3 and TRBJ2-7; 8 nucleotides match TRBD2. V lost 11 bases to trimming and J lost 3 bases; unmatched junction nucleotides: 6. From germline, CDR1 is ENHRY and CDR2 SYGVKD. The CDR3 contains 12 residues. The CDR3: CACGTSGYEQYF. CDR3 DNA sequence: TGTGCCTGCGGGACTAGTGGCTACGAGCAGTACTTC.

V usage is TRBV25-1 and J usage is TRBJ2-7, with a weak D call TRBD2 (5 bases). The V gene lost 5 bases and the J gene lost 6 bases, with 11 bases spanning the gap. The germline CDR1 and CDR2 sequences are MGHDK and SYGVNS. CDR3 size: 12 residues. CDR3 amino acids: CASSPARGEQYF. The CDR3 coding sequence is TGTGCCAGCAGTCCAGCCCGGGGCGAGCAGTACTTC.

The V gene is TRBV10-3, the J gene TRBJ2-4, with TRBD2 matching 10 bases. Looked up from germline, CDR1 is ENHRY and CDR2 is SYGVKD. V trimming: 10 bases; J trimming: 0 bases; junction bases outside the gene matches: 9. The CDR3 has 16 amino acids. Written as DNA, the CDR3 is TGTGCCACGGGGGCTAGCGGGAGCCCAGCCAAAAACATTCAGTACTTC. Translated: CATGASGSPAKNIQYF.